This TCR beta chain was captured by sequencing in a study of shared clonotypes between healthy human individuals. Whole-study context: Per donor, CD8 memory used one plate, CD8 naive used two, CD4 memory used three and CD4 naive used three.

Findings and caveats of the study: Only blood was sampled, and tissue TCR repertoires likely differ from blood ones.

How the authors handled the data: Junction-only immunoSEQ data arrived without quality scores, meaning filtering differed. The method was immunoSEQ multiplex PCR; TCRdb's version includes in-frame clones alone and lacks a portion of them. From that table come the V and J calls and clone size; the DNA was used to work out D and trimming. The sample shows some 1.5 million clones, roughly 95% of them seen only once. Comments on this clone: Its cognate antigen is unknown.

The study enrolled healthy HIV-negative adults without recent acute infections or vaccinations as donors. V was pared by 1 base and J by 6 bases, with 9 bases between. This CDR3 region has 13 residues. Germline assignment: CDR1 LNHNV and CDR2 YYDKDF (reference sequence). This sequence joins TRBV15 and TRBJ1-2; a weak D match, TRBD1 (5 bases). This TCR was recovered from a man aged 25-45 years in good health. The sequenced sample was naive CD4+ T cells sorted from blood. Subset denoted: CD45RA+ positively selected. The CDR3 sequence: CATSRGGRDGYTF. The CDR3 DNA reads TGTGCCACCAGCAGAGGTGGCAGGGATGGCTACACCTTC.